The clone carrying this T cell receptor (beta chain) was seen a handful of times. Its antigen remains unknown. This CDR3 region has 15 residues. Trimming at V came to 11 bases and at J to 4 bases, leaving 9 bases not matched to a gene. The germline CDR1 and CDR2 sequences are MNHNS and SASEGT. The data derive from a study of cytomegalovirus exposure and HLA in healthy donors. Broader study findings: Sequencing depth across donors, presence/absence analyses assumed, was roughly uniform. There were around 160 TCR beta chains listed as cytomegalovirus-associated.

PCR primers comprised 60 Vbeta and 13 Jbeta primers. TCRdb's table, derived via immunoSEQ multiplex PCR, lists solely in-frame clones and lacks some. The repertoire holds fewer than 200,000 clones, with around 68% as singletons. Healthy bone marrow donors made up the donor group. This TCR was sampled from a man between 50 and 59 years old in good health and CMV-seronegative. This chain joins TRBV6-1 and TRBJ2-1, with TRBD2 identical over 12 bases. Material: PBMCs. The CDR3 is CAGSSGGGSYNEQFF. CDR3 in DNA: TGTGCCGGATCTAGCGGGGGGGGTAGTTACAATGAGCAGTTCTTC.